The entry below describes one TCR beta chain. This sample is drawn from a study of cytomegalovirus exposure and HLA in healthy donors. PCR involved 60 Vbeta and 13 Jbeta primers. Sequenced by immunoSEQ multiplex PCR; TCRdb stores in-frame clones only, minus some. Counted here are about 84,000 clones, around 80% occurring once; the ten biggest clones make up roughly 2.5%. The clonotype was recovered from a male donor in good health and CMV-seropositive. Sequencing was performed on PBMCs.

CDR3 region: CASSMRVEPQHF. In DNA, the CDR3 is TGTGCCAGTAGTATGCGGGTTGAGCCCCAGCATTTT. The chain combines TRBV19 with TRBJ1-5; no clear D gene. The CDR3 loop spans 12 amino acids. Trimming took off 3 bases at V and 8 bases at J, with 8 bases between the two ends. Germline V gene sequence: CDR1 LNHDA, CDR2 SQIVND (reference sequence).